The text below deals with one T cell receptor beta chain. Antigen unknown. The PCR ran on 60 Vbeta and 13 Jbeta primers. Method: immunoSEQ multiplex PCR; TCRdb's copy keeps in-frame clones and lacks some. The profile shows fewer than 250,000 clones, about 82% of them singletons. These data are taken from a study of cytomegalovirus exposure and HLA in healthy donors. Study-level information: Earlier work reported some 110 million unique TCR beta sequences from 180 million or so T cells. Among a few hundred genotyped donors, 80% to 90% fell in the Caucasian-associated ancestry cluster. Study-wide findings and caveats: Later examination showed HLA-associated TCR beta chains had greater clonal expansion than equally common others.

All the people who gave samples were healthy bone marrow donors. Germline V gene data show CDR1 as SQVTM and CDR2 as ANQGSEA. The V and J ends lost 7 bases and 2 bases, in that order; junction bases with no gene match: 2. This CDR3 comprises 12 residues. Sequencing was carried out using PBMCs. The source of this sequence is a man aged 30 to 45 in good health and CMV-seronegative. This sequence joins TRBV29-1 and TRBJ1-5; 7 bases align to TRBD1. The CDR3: CSAGQGNQPQHF. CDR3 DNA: TGCAGCGCAGGACAGGGCAATCAGCCCCAGCATTTT.